This T cell receptor beta chain was identified in a study of PD-L1 blockade in urothelial cancer. Background on the study: Male sex and bladder-origin urothelial cancer characterized about 85% of the 29 patients. Analyses used blood from 3 weeks (second dose) and 6 weeks after treatment start. Study-wide findings and caveats: Below-median blood TCR clonality before treatment forecast better survival. Greater 3-week expansion of tumor-associated blood clones was recorded for durable-benefit patients.

The protocol was immunoSEQ multiplex PCR, while the TCRdb copy is restricted to in-frame clones and leaves out a portion. The table shows about 41,000 clones, with 80% to 90% occurring only once. Time point in this sample: peripheral blood 6 weeks after treatment start. As to this clone: Its antigen is unknown.

Germline-derived CDR1 and CDR2 are MGHRA and YSYEKL. The CDR3 is 16 residues long. The V gene end was trimmed by 6 bases and the J gene end by 6 bases; junction bases not matched to a gene: 10. The TCR originated in a man between 65 and 80 years old with urothelial cancer. The V call is TRBV4-1, the J call TRBJ2-1; 11 nucleotides match TRBD2. Here the sequenced sample was PBMCs, taken around atezolizumab (anti-PD-L1) treatment. CDR3 loop: CASRTIAGGPPNEQFF. The CDR3 nucleotides read TGCGCCAGCAGGACGATAGCGGGAGGGCCTCCCAATGAGCAGTTCTTC.